The next 5 T cell receptor beta chains were all read from a single sample in a study of blood T cell repertoires in COVID-19. The assay was immunoSEQ multiplex PCR, and TCRdb's table has in-frame clones only and misses some. The sample lists about 25,000 clones, 88% occurring once. Sequences were obtained from peripheral blood. The receptors originated from a man between 65 and 85 years old in a cohort sampled during active COVID-19.

The chain carries TRBV3-1 (or the pseudogene TRBV3-2) and TRBJ2-5; 7 bases are shared with TRBD2. Per germline, CDR1 LGHDT and CDR2 YNNKEL (reference sequence). After removal of 1 base from V and 5 bases from J, the junction contained 7 bases not matched to a gene. The CDR3 runs 15 residues. CDR3 sequence (DNA): TGTGCCAGCAGCCAAGCGCGGGAGACGGACGAGACCCAGTACTTC. Protein product: CASSQARETDETQYF.

The gene calls are TRBV9 and TRBJ2-2, with D maybe TRBD2 (6 bases). V was clipped by 5 bases and J by 3 bases, with 14 bases between them. Per germline, CDR1 SGDLS and CDR2 YYNGEE. The CDR3 runs 15 residues. The CDR3 protein is CASSRGELYTGELFF. In DNA, the CDR3 is TGTGCCAGCAGTCGCGGGGAGCTCTACACCGGGGAGCTGTTTTTT.

This CDR3 reads CATSDFGTSREKTDTQYF. The CDR3 DNA is TGTGCCACCAGTGATTTCGGGACTAGTCGGGAGAAAACAGATACGCAGTATTTT. The chain uses TRBV24-1 and TRBJ2-3; 8 nucleotides align to TRBD2. The length of the CDR3 is 18 residues. Per germline, CDR1 KGHDR and CDR2 SFDVKD. V lost 1 base, J lost 3 bases, and 11 bases stayed unmatched.

The chain carries TRBV11-2 and TRBJ2-5, with D maybe TRBD2 (5 bases). The CDR3 is 18 residues long. V shed 5 bases and J shed 9 bases, with 31 bases lying between them. Germline assignment: CDR1 SGHAT and CDR2 FQNNGV. CDR3 amino acids: CASSTLRGATLTKMAQYF. The CDR3 nucleotides read TGTGCCAGCAGCACACTCCGAGGTGCGACCCTGACTAAAATGGCCCAGTACTTC.

The rearrangement uses TRBV4-2 and TRBJ2-5, with 14 bases lining up with TRBD2. Trimming removed 4 bases from V and 1 base from J; junction bases left unmatched: 8. The CDR3 is 18 residues long. Germline V lookup: CDR1 LGHNA, CDR2 YNFKEQ. The CDR3 protein is CASSPRLAGGVAQETQYF. The CDR3 DNA reads TGTGCCAGCAGCCCCAGACTAGCGGGGGGGGTGGCCCAAGAGACCCAGTACTTC.